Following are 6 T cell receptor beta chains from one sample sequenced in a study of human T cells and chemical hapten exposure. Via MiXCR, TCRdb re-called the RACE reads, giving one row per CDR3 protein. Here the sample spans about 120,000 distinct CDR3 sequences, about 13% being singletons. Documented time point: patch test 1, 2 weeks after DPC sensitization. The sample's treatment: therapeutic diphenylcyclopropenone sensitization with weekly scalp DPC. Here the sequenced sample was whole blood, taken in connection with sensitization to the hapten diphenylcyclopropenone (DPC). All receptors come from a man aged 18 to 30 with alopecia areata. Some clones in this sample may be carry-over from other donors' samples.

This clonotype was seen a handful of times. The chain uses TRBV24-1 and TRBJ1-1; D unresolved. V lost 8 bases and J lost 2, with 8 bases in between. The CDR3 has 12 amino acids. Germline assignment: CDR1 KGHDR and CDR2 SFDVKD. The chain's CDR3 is CATKSANTEAFF. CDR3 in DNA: TGTGCCACCAAATCGGCAAACACTGAAGCTTTCTTT.

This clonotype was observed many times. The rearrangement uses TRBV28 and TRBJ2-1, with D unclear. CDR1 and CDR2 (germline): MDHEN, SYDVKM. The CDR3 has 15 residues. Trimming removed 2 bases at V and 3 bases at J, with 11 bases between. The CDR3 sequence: CASSLAGPLYNEQFF. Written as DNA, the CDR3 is TGTGCCAGCAGTTTAGCAGGTCCACTCTACAATGAGCAGTTCTTC.

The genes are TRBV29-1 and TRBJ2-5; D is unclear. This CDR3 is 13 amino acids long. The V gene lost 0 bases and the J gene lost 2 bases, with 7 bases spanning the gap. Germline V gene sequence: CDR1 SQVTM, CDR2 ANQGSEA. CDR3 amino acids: CSVEEPVQETQYF. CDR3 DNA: TGCAGCGTTGAAGAACCCGTACAAGAGACCCAGTACTTC.

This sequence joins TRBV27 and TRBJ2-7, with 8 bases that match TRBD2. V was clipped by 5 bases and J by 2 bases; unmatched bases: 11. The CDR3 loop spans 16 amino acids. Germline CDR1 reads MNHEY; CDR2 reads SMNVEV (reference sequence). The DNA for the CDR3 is TGTGCCAGCAGTCCTATGACGGGGGGGCCAACCTACGAGCAGTACTTC. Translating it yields CASSPMTGGPTYEQYF.

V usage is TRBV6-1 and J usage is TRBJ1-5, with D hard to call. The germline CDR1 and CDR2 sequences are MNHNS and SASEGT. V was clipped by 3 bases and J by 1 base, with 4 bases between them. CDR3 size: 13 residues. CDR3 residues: CASSDMSNQPQHF. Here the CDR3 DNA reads TGTGCCAGCAGTGATATGAGCAATCAGCCCCAGCATTTT.

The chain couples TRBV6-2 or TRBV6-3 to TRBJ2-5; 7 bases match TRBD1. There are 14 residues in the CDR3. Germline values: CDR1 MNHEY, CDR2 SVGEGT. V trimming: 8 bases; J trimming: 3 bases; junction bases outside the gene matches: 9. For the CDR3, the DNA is TGTGCCAGCGGACCGACAGGGACGGAAGAGACCCAGTACTTC. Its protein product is CASGPTGTEETQYF.